These T cell receptor beta chains were read from a single sample in a study of cytomegalovirus exposure and HLA in healthy donors. Measured with immunoSEQ multiplex PCR; TCRdb has only the in-frame clones, and not every one. The sample has a few hundred thousand clones; around 90% are singletons. The sequenced sample was PBMCs. The source of these receptors is a woman in her thirties in good health and CMV-seronegative. CDR3s include the opening cysteine and the closing phenylalanine or tryptophan. D genes are given only for firm matches. For some rows the clone size is stated as once, few or many, or as a class when expanded; others skip it.

v_call: TRBV5-1; d_call: -; clone_size: -; j_call: TRBJ2-7; cdr3_nt: TGCGCCAGCAGCTTGGTCGGCAGGGCGACGGGTGAGCAGTACTTC; cdr3_aa: CASSLVGRATGEQYF
v_call: TRBV18; d_call: -; clone_size: few; j_call: TRBJ2-1; cdr3_nt: TGTGCCAGCTCACCACGACTAGAGGGGTTATCGGAGCAGTTCTTC; cdr3_aa: CASSPRLEGLSEQFF
v_call: TRBV2; d_call: -; clone_size: -; j_call: TRBJ2-3; cdr3_nt: TGTGCCAGCAGTGAAAGAGTTACGCAGTATTTT; cdr3_aa: CASSERVTQYF
v_call: TRBV4-3; d_call: -; clone_size: -; j_call: TRBJ1-1; cdr3_nt: TGCGCCAGCAGCCGACTCCCAGGGGACACTGAAGCTTTCTTT; cdr3_aa: CASSRLPGDTEAFF
v_call: TRBV6-4; d_call: TRBD1; clone_size: few; j_call: TRBJ1-1; cdr3_nt: TGTGCCAGCAAGGGACAGCCGAAATTGAACACTGAAGCTTTCTTT; cdr3_aa: CASKGQPKLNTEAFF
v_call: TRBV6-6; d_call: TRBD1; clone_size: -; j_call: TRBJ2-7; cdr3_nt: TGTGCCAGCAGCCCGCCCCGGGACAGGGACTACGAGCAGTACTTC; cdr3_aa: CASSPPRDRDYEQYF
v_call: TRBV4-2; d_call: TRBD2; clone_size: -; j_call: TRBJ2-1; cdr3_nt: TGTGCCAGCAGCCAACGCCTCGGGCTAGCGGGAGTGGGTTACAATGTCTACAATGAGCAGTTCTTC; cdr3_aa: CASSQRLGLAGVGYNVYNEQFF
v_call: TRBV25-1; d_call: -; clone_size: -; j_call: TRBJ2-5; cdr3_nt: TGTGCCAGCAGTAGGCTAGCGTTTCAAGAGACCCAGTACTTC; cdr3_aa: CASSRLAFQETQYF
v_call: TRBV19; d_call: TRBD2; clone_size: -; j_call: TRBJ2-3; cdr3_nt: TGTGCCAGTAGTTTAACCGGGACTAGGCTTGGCACAGATACGCAGTATTTT; cdr3_aa: CASSLTGTRLGTDTQYF
v_call: TRBV4-1; d_call: -; clone_size: -; j_call: TRBJ2-1; cdr3_nt: TGCGCCAGCAGCCTCCGGCCCCCCTACAATGAGCAGTTCTTC; cdr3_aa: CASSLRPPYNEQFF
v_call: TRBV10-3; d_call: -; clone_size: once; j_call: TRBJ2-7; cdr3_nt: TGTGCCATCAGTACGGGGATGCACGGTTACGAGCAGTACTTC; cdr3_aa: CAISTGMHGYEQYF
v_call: TRBV7-2; d_call: -; clone_size: -; j_call: TRBJ2-1; cdr3_nt: TGTGCCAGCAGCCCCCCGGGAGTTGCCTACAATGAGCAGTTCTTC; cdr3_aa: CASSPPGVAYNEQFF
v_call: TRBV2; d_call: -; clone_size: -; j_call: TRBJ1-1; cdr3_nt: TGTGCCAGCAGTGAACGGGAGGTGCGGTTGAACACTGAAGCTTTCTTT; cdr3_aa: CASSEREVRLNTEAFF
v_call: TRBV19; d_call: TRBD1; clone_size: -; j_call: TRBJ2-7; cdr3_nt: TGTGCCAGTAGTTTTGGGCAGGGGGCGTTGGTCAACGAGCAGTACTTC; cdr3_aa: CASSFGQGALVNEQYF
v_call: TRBV5-6; d_call: -; clone_size: -; j_call: TRBJ2-7; cdr3_nt: TGTGCCAGCAGCTCAGAGACTCAGGGGAACTACGAGCAGTACTTC; cdr3_aa: CASSSETQGNYEQYF
v_call: TRBV13; d_call: TRBD2; clone_size: -; j_call: TRBJ2-3; cdr3_nt: TGTGCCAGCAGCTTAGGGCGGGGGGGGCAGTATTTT; cdr3_aa: CASSLGRGGQYF
v_call: TRBV27; d_call: -; clone_size: -; j_call: TRBJ2-3; cdr3_nt: TGTGCCAGCAGTTTATTGGCCGAAGGGACAGATACGCAGTATTTT; cdr3_aa: CASSLLAEGTDTQYF
v_call: TRBV7-6; d_call: TRBD1; clone_size: -; j_call: TRBJ2-3; cdr3_nt: TGTGCCAGCAGCTTAGTGGCGACAGGGGGAAAAGATACGCAGTATTTT; cdr3_aa: CASSLVATGGKDTQYF
v_call: TRBV5-4; d_call: -; clone_size: -; j_call: TRBJ2-4; cdr3_nt: TGTGCCAGCAGCTTGGGGAATCCGGGGGCCAAAAACATTCAGTACTTC; cdr3_aa: CASSLGNPGAKNIQYF
v_call: TRBV6-6; d_call: TRBD1; clone_size: -; j_call: TRBJ1-5; cdr3_nt: TGTGCCAGCAGTTCCGACAGGGATCGACAGCCCCAGCATTTT; cdr3_aa: CASSSDRDRQPQHF
v_call: TRBV27; d_call: TRBD2; clone_size: -; j_call: TRBJ2-1; cdr3_nt: TGTGCCAGCAGTGCATTAGCGGGAGGGCCTCGGAATGAGCAGTTCTTC; cdr3_aa: CASSALAGGPRNEQFF
v_call: TRBV28; d_call: -; clone_size: -; j_call: TRBJ1-5; cdr3_nt: TGTGCCAGCAGTGAACATTTGGGAGCAGGCAATCAGCCCCAGCATTTT; cdr3_aa: CASSEHLGAGNQPQHF
v_call: TRBV4-1; d_call: -; clone_size: -; j_call: TRBJ2-7; cdr3_nt: TGCGCCAGCAGCCAAGCGCGAGACGAGCAGTACTTC; cdr3_aa: CASSQARDEQYF
v_call: TRBV7-2; d_call: -; clone_size: -; j_call: TRBJ1-1; cdr3_nt: TGTGCCAGCACTGACAGGCACCGGGTCGCTGAATGGATCTTT; cdr3_aa: CASTDRHRVAEWIF
v_call: TRBV7-6; d_call: -; clone_size: -; j_call: TRBJ2-5; cdr3_nt: TGTGCCAGCAGCCAAACTAGGGGAGAGACCCAGTACTTC; cdr3_aa: CASSQTRGETQYF
v_call: TRBV6-4; d_call: -; clone_size: -; j_call: TRBJ2-2; cdr3_nt: TGTGCCAGCAGTGACGAAGGGGCGGGCACCGGGGAGCTGTTTTTT; cdr3_aa: CASSDEGAGTGELFF
v_call: TRBV28; d_call: -; clone_size: -; j_call: TRBJ1-3; cdr3_nt: TGTGCCAGCACCAAGTTTGGAAACACCATATATTTT; cdr3_aa: CASTKFGNTIYF
v_call: TRBV4-2; d_call: -; clone_size: -; j_call: TRBJ2-3; cdr3_nt: TGTGCCAGCAAGGGTCCCGGCGGAGGCAGCACAGATACGCAGTATTTT; cdr3_aa: CASKGPGGGSTDTQYF
v_call: TRBV5-4; d_call: -; clone_size: -; j_call: TRBJ2-1; cdr3_nt: TGTGCCAGCAGCTTTAAGAGAAACAATGAGCAGTTCTTC; cdr3_aa: CASSFKRNNEQFF
v_call: TRBV18; d_call: -; clone_size: -; j_call: TRBJ2-7; cdr3_nt: TGTGCCAGCTCACCGGGGGGACAAGAGTCCGAGCAGTACTTC; cdr3_aa: CASSPGGQESEQYF